This T cell receptor (beta chain) came from a study of T-cell memory formation after mild COVID-19. About the study: TCR clustering was largely donor specific.

TCRdb analysed the 5' RACE reads with MiXCR anew, one entry per CDR3 protein. The table records fewer than 650,000 distinct CDR3 sequences, roughly 22% of them present only once. With regard to this clonotype: What it binds is not known.

Overall study results and limits: Clones shrinking between day 15 and 85 showed a balanced CD4/CD8 split, and those that grew later tilted toward CD4+. Contracting clones localized mainly to CM and EM when CD4+ and mainly to EMRA when CD8+. That cross-reactive memory joined was suggested by some responding clones appearing in pre-infection memory.

Trimming cost V 9 bases and J 4 bases; bases outside gene matches: 10. CDR3 length equals 15 residues. Per germline, CDR1 LGHDT and CDR2 YNNKEL (reference sequence). The chain is built from TRBV3-1 and TRBJ2-3; 10 positions agree with TRBD2. The TCR sequence derives from an adult woman who had mild COVID-19 (a few samples of this study predate the infection). Cell type and time point are not known. The sequenced material came from PBMCs or a T cell subset sorted from them (not recorded which). The CDR3 DNA follows: TGTGCCAGTCGTCCACTAGCGGGGACCGCAGATACGCAGTATTTT. Translated: CASRPLAGTADTQYF.